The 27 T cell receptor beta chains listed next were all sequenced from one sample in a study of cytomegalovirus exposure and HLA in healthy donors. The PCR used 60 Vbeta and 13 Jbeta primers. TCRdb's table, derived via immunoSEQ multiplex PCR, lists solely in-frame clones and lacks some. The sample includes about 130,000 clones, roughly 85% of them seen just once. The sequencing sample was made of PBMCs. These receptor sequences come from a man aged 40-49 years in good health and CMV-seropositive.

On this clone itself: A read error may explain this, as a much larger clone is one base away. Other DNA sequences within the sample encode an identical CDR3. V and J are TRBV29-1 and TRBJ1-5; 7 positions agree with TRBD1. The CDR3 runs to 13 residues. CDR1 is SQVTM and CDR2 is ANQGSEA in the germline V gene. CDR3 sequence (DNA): TGTAGCGTCCCAGGACAGGCGGGTCAGCCCCAGCATTTT. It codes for CSVPGQAGQPQHF. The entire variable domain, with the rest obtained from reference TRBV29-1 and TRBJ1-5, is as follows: SAVISQKPSRDICQRGTSLTIQCQVDSQVTMMFWYRQQPGQSLTLIATANQGSEATYESGFVIDKFPISRPNLTFSTLTVSNMSPEDSSIYLCSVPGQAGQPQHFGDGTRLSIL.

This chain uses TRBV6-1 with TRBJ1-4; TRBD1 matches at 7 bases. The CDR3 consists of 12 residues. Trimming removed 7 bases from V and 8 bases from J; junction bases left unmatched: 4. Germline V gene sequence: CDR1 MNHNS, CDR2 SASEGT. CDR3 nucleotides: TGTGCCAGCACCAAGACAGGGGAAAAACTGTTTTTT. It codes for CASTKTGEKLFF.

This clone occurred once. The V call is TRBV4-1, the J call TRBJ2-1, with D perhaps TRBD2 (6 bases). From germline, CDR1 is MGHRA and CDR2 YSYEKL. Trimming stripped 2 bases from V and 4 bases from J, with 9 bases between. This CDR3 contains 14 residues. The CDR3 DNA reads TGCGCCAGCAGCCAACGGGAGTATTACAATGAGCAGTTCTTC. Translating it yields CASSQREYYNEQFF.

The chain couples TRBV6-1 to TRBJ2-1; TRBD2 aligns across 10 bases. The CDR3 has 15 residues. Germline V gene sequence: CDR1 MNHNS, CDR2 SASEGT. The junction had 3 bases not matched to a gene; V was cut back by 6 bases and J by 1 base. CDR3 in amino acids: CASSQTSGSYNEQFF. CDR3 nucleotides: TGTGCCAGCAGCCAGACTAGCGGGTCCTACAATGAGCAGTTCTTC.

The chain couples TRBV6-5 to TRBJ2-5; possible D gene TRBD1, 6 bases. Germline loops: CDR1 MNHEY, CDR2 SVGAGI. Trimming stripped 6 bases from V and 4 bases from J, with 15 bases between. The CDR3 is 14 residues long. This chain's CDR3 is CASRMTGEGETQYF. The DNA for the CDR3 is TGTGCCAGCAGAATGACAGGAGAAGGAGAGACCCAGTACTTC.

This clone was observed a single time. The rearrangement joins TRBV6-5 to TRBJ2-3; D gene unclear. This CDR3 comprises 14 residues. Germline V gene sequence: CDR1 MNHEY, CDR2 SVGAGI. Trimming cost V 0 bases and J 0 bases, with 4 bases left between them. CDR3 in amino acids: CASSYSGSTDTQYF. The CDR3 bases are TGTGCCAGCAGTTACTCCGGGAGCACAGATACGCAGTATTTT.

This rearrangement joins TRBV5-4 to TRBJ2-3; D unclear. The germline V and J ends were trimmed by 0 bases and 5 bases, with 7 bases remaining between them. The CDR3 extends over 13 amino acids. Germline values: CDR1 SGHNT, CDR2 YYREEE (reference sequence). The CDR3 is CASSLVPRDTQYF. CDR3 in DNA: TGTGCCAGCAGCTTGGTTCCGCGAGATACGCAGTATTTT.

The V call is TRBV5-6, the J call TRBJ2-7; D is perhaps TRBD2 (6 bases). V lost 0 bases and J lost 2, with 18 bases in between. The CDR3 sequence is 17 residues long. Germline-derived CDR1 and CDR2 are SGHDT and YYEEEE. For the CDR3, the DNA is TGTGCCAGCAGCTTGGGGCAGTCCCCGGGGGTAACCTACGAGCAGTACTTC. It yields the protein CASSLGQSPGVTYEQYF. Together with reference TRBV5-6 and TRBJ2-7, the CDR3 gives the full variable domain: DAGVTQSPTHLIKTRGQQVTLRCSPKSGHDTVSWYQQALGQGPQFIFQYYEEEERQRGNFPDRFSGHQFPNYSSELNVNALLLGDSALYLCASSLGQSPGVTYEQYFGPGTRLTVT.

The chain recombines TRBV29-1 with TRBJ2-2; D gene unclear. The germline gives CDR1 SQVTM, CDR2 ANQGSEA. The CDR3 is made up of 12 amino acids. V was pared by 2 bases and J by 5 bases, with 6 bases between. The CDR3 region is CSVERSTGELFF. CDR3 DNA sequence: TGCAGCGTTGAAAGGAGTACCGGGGAGCTGTTTTTT.

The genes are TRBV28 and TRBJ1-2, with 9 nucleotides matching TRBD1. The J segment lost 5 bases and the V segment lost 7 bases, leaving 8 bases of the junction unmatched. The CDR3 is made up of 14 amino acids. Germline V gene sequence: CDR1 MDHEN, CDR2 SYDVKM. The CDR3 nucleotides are TGTGCCAGCACCCCTTCGGGGACAGGGTATGGCTACACCTTC. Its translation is CASTPSGTGYGYTF.

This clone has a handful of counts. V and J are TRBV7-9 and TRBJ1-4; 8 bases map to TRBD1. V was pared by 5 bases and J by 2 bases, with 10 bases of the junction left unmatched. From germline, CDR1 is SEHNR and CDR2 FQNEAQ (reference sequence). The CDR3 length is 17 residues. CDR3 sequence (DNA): TGTGCCAGCAGCCTAGGGGCCAGGGGGCCGACTAATGAAAAACTGTTTTTT. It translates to CASSLGARGPTNEKLFF.

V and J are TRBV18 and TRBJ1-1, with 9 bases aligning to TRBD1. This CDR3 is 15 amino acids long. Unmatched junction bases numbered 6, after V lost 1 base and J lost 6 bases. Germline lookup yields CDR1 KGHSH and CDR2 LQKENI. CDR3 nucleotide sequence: TGTGCCAGCTCACCACGGGTACAGGGGGCCTCTGAAGCTTTCTTT. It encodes CASSPRVQGASEAFF.

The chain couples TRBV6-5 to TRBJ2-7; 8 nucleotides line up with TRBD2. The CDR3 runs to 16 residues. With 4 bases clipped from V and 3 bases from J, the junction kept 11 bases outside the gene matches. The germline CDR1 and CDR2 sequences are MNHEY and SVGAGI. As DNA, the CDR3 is TGTGCCAGCAGTTCACCTGCGGAGCGGGGGAACTACGAGCAGTACTTC. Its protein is CASSSPAERGNYEQYF.

CDR3 sequence reads: CASSNDLAGGPDTQYF. The CDR3 DNA reads as TGTGCCAGCAGTAATGATTTAGCGGGAGGGCCAGATACGCAGTATTTT. J is TRBJ2-3 and V is TRBV25-1; 11 nucleotides align to TRBD2. CDR1 and CDR2 from the germline V gene are MGHDK and SYGVNS. After removal of 5 bases from V and 4 bases from J, the junction contained 8 bases not matched to a gene. The CDR3 covers 16 residues. Full variable domain (rest looked up from reference TRBV25-1 and TRBJ2-3): EADIYQTPRYLVIGTGKKITLECSQTMGHDKMYWYQQDPGMELHLIHYSYGVNSTEKGDLSSESTVSRIRTEHFPLTLESARPSHTSQYLCASSNDLAGGPDTQYFGPGTRLTVL.

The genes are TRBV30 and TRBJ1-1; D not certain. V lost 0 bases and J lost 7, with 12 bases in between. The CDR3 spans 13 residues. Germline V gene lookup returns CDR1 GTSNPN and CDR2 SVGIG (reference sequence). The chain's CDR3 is CAWSVNVQDEAFF. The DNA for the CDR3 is TGTGCCTGGAGTGTAAACGTCCAGGATGAAGCTTTCTTT.

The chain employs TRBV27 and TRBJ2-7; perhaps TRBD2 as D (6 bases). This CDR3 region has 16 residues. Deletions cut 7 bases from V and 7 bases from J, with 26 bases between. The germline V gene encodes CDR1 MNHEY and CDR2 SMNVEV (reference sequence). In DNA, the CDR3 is TGTGCCAGCACTCTCCTGGGGGGACCCGGGAGTCGGGAGCAGTACTTC. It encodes CASTLLGGPGSREQYF.

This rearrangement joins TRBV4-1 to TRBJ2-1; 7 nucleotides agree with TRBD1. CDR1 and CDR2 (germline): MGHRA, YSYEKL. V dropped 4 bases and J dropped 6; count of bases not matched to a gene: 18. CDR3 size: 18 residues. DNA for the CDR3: TGCGCCAGCAGCCCATCGTCGAACAGGGGCCTTTTGGTCAATGAGCAGTTCTTC. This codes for CASSPSSNRGLLVNEQFF.

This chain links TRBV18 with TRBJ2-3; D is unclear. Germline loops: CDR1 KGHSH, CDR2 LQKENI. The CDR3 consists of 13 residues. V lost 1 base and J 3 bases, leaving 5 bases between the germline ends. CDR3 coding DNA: TGTGCCAGCTCACCACATTCGACAGATACGCAGTATTTT. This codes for CASSPHSTDTQYF.

In nucleotides, the CDR3 is TGTGCCAGCAGCCCCGGGACTAGCGGGGCCTACGAGCAGTACTTC. This translates into CASSPGTSGAYEQYF. This chain connects TRBV11-2 to TRBJ2-7, with 13 positions matching TRBD2. Germline V gives CDR1 SGHAT, CDR2 FQNNGV. Germline trimming cut 5 bases from V and 2 bases from J; bases unmatched to any gene: 3. The CDR3 loop spans 15 amino acids. The full variable domain, rest sourced from reference TRBV11-2 and TRBJ2-7, is EAGVAQSPRYKIIEKRQSVAFWCNPISGHATLYWYQQILGQGPKLLIQFQNNGVVDDSQLPKDRFSAERLKGVDSTLKIQPAKLEDSAVYLCASSPGTSGAYEQYFGPGTRLTVT.

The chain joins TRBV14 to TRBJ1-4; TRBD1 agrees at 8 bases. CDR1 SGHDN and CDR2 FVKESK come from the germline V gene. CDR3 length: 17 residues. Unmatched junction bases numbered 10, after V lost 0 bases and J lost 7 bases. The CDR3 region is CASSQDGGRGLSEKLFF. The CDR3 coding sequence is TGTGCCAGCAGCCAAGATGGCGGCAGGGGGCTAAGTGAAAAACTGTTTTTT.

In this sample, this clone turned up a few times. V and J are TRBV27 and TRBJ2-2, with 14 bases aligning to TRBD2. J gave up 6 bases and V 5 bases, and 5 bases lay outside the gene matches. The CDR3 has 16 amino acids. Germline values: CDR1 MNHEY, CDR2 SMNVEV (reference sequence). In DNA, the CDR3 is TGTGCCAGCAGTCCGGGACTAGCGGGAGTGGCCGGGGAGCTGTTTTTT. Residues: CASSPGLAGVAGELFF.

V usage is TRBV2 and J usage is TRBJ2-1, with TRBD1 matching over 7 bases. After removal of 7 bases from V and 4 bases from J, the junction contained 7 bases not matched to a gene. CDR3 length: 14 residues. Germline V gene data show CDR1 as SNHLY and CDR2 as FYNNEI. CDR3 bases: TGTGCCAGCATCGAAGGGACAGTTTACAATGAGCAGTTCTTC. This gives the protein CASIEGTVYNEQFF.

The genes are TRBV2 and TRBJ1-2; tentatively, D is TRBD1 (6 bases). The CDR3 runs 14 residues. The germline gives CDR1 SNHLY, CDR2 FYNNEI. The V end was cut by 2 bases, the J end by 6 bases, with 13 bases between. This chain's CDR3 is CASSEIRAGDGYTF. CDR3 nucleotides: TGTGCCAGCAGTGAAATTAGGGCAGGGGATGGCTACACCTTC.

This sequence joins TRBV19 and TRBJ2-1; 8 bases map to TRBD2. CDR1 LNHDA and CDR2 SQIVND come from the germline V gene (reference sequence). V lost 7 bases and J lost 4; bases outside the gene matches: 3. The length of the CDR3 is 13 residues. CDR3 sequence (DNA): TGTGCCAGTAAAGTAGCGGGGTACAATGAGCAGTTCTTC. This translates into CASKVAGYNEQFF.

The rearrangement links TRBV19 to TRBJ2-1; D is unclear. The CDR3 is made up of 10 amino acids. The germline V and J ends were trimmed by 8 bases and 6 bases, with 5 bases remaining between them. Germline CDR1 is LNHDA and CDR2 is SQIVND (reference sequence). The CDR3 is CASYGNEQFF. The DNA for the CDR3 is TGTGCCAGTTACGGCAATGAGCAGTTCTTC.

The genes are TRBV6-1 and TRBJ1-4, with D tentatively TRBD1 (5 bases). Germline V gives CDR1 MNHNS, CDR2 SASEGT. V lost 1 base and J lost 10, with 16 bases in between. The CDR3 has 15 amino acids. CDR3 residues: CASSEEGWVVVKLFF. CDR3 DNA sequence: TGTGCCAGCAGTGAAGAGGGGTGGGTGGTCGTAAAACTGTTTTTT.

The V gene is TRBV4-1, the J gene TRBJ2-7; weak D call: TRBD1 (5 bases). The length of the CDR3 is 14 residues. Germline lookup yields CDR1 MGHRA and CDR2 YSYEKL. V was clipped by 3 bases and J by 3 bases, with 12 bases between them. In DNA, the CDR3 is TGCGCCAGCAGCCAGGTGGAGCAGGGCTACGAGCAGTACTTC. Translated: CASSQVEQGYEQYF.